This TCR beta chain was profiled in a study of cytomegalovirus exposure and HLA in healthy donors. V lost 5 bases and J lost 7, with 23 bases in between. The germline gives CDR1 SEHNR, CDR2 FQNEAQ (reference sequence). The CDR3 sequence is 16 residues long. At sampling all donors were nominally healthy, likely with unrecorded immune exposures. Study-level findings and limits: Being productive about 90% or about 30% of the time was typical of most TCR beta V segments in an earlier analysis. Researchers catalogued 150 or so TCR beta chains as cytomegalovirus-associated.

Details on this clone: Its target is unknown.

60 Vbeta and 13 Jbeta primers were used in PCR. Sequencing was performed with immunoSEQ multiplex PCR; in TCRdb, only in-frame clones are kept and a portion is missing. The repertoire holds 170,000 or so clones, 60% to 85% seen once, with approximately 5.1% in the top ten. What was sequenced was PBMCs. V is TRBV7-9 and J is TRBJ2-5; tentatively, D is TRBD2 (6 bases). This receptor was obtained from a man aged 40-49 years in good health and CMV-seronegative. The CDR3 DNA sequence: TGTGCCAGCAGCACGATAGCGGACTCCTTCCAGGGGACCCAGTACTTC. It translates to CASSTIADSFQGTQYF.